This T cell receptor beta chain comes out of a study of T cell repertoires in cytomegalovirus infection. Whole-study context: Recently identified HLA-C-restricted CMV epitopes were among the peptides used. Both CMV infection and a matching HLA type were indicated by public TCR beta signatures.

TCRdb recomputed calls from the reads with MiXCR, one row per CDR3 protein. The sample includes some 800,000 distinct CDR3 sequences, 25% to 30% of them seen just once. V shed 4 bases, J shed 3 bases, and the junction held 3 bases outside the gene matches. This CDR3 is built from 14 residues. Germline CDR1 is SEHNR and CDR2 is FQNEAQ (reference sequence). Study observations and caveats: Dominating the ex vivo response were HLA-C-restricted CMV-specific TCR beta clonotypes. Cumulative frequency of public TCR beta families picked out carriers of CMV plus the relevant HLA.

In the case of this clonotype: Antigen: not known.

V is TRBV7-9 and J is TRBJ2-1; 7 nucleotides align to TRBD1. This TCR derives from a human donor in good health (CMV status not recorded). Some clones in this sample may be carry-over from other donors' samples. The sequences come from cultured CD8+ T cells from PBMCs, collected from culture after CMV antigen stimulation. The CDR3 DNA follows: TGTGCCAGCAGCTGGGACAGTGACTACAATGAGCAGTTCTTC. Translated, it gives CASSWDSDYNEQFF.